A single TCR beta chain is shown here with its context. Antigen: not known. Looked up from germline, CDR1 is MDHEN and CDR2 is SYDVKM. J was trimmed by 4 bases and V by 5 bases; bases with no gene match: 28. The CDR3 covers 21 residues. This specimen comes from a study of T cell repertoires in cytomegalovirus infection. About the research overall: Indications came from public TCR beta signatures; they pointed to CMV infection and to a matching HLA type. Overall study results and limits: CMV-specific TCR beta clonotypes restricted by HLA-C were the ones dominating the ex vivo response. Cumulative public TCR beta family frequency identified CMV carriers with the relevant HLA.

TCRdb itself ran the reads through MiXCR, one entry per CDR3 protein. The sample includes 680,000 or so distinct CDR3 sequences, less than 40% seen only once; the top ten take under 3%. The TCR comes from a human donor in good health (CMV status not recorded). Some clones in this sample may be carry-over from other donors' samples. This chain joins TRBV28 and TRBJ1-2; 7 bases match TRBD1. The material sequenced was PBMCs. The CDR3 bases are TGTGCCAGCAGTCGCCATAAGGGGTCGGGGGACAGCACCACTCCGATCTATGGCTACACCTTC. Protein sequence: CASSRHKGSGDSTTPIYGYTF.